This section outlines one T cell receptor beta chain sequence together with its context. The sample comes from a study of blood T cell repertoires in COVID-19. Study background: Samples taken during acute and convalescent COVID-19 were collected in the United States, Italy and Spain. Nucleic acid was either cDNA or gDNA, and it came from T cells, B-cell-depleted T cells, or PBMCs.

The CDR3 spans 12 residues. CDR1 is MNHNY and CDR2 is SVGAGI in the germline V gene (reference sequence). Trimming left V 2 bases short and J 7 bases short, with 9 bases between. This table comes from immunoSEQ multiplex PCR, and its TCRdb copy is limited to in-frame clones, with some not included. Altogether hundreds of thousands of clones are present, 70% to 90% being singletons, with the ten largest covering 3% to 3.5%. The specimen was peripheral blood. The chain has TRBV6-6 and TRBJ2-7, with D unresolved. This clonotype originated in a young man with active or convalescent COVID-19. For the CDR3, the DNA is TGTGCCAGCAGTTACGTCGCGGAGGAGCAGTACTTC. Translated: CASSYVAEEQYF.